This TCR beta chain originates from a study of OX40 agonist ivuxolimab in advanced cancers. V was clipped by 2 bases and J by 5 bases; unmatched bases: 8. Germline V CDR1 and CDR2: SGHNT, YYREEE (reference sequence). The CDR3 is 16 residues long. Measured with immunoSEQ multiplex PCR; TCRdb has only the in-frame clones, and not every one. The data hold fewer than 30,000 clones, with about 88% observed a single time. This receptor was identified in an adult with an advanced solid tumor such as melanoma, head and neck, liver or kidney cancer. The V gene is TRBV5-4, the J gene TRBJ1-2; TRBD1 matches at 11 bases. This material consisted of CD4+ or CD8+ T cells sorted from blood, taken in a trial of the OX40 agonist ivuxolimab. DNA of the CDR3: TGTGCCAGCAGCTTTGGACAGGGGGCGGCTATGTATGGCTACACCTTC. Translation gives CASSFGQGAAMYGYTF.